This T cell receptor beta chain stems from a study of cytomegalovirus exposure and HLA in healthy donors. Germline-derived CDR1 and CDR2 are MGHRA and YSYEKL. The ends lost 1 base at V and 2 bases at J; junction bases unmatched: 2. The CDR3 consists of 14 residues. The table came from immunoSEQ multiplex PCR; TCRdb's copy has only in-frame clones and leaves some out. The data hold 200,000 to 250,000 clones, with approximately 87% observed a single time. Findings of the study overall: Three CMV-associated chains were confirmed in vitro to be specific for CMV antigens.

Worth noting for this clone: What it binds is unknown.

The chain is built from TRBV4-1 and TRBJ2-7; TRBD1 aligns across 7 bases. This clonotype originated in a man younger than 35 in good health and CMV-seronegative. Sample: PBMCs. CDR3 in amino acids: CASSQGQGTYEQYF. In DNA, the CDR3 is TGCGCCAGCAGCCAAGGACAGGGAACCTACGAGCAGTACTTC.